This T cell receptor (beta chain) emerged from a study of CD8 T cells in ankylosing spondylitis. Study results and caveats: Blood from ankylosing spondylitis patients appeared to carry a characteristic eight-variant TCR beta motif.

TCRdb re-analysed the 5' RACE reads in MiXCR, keeping a single row per CDR3 protein. The sample has roughly 440,000 distinct CDR3 sequences, about a sixth seen once; the top ten hold around 0.92%. A few counts support this clonotype. What it recognizes is unknown. CDR3 length: 13 residues. V lost 7 bases, J lost 1 base, and 10 bases lay in between. Per the germline V gene, CDR1 is SEHNR and CDR2 is FQNEAQ (reference sequence). The material sequenced was blood, either unsorted or a sorted T cell fraction (not recorded which). This TCR came from a male donor with ankylosing spondylitis. The chain carries TRBV7-9 and TRBJ1-1; D might be TRBD1 (5 bases). The CDR3 spells CASMPGRNTEAFF. CDR3 nucleotides: TGTGCCAGCATGCCGGGACGGAACACTGAAGCTTTCTTT.